The clone carrying this T cell receptor beta chain was recorded many times. What it binds is not known. The length of the CDR3 is 13 residues. Germline-derived CDR1 and CDR2 are MDHEN and SYDVKM. V dropped 7 bases and J dropped 9 bases, with 16 bases sitting between them. These data belong to a study of T cells in Graves' hyperthyroidism and ophthalmopathy. General observations from the study: Onset of ophthalmopathy came a median approximately 6.5 months after the model predicted it.

Amplification of TCR beta CDR3 regions was performed using RNA transcripts as template. When the TCR CDR3 underwent first-round RT-PCR, the HTBI primer set was used. TCRdb re-called the multiplex PCR reads through MiXCR, storing one row per CDR3 protein. The table has around 690,000 distinct CDR3 sequences, 15% to 20% seen once. This clonotype originated in a man aged 50-59 years with Graves' hyperthyroidism. The sequenced sample was blood. The gene calls are TRBV28 and TRBJ2-1, with D possibly TRBD1 on 6 matching bases. CDR3 sequence: CASKREGVSEQFF. The CDR3 region has the DNA TGTGCCAGCAAAAGAGAGGGGGTGAGTGAGCAGTTCTTC.